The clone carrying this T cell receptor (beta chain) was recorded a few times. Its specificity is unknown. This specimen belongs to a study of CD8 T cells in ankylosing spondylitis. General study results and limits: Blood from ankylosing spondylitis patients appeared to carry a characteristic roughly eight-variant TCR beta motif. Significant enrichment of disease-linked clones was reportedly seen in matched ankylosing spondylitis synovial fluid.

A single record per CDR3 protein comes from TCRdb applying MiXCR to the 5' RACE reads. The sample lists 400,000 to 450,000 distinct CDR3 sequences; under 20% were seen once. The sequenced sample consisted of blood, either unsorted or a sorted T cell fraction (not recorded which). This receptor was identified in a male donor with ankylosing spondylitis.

CDR3 in DNA: TGTGCCAGCAGCCAAGGGGTAGCGGGAGCCATACCAAGCACGTCCTACAATGAGCAGTTCTTC. Amino acids: CASSQGVAGAIPSTSYNEQFF. The chain joins TRBV4-2 to TRBJ2-1; the match to TRBD2 covers 9 bases. Trimming at V came to 1 base and at J to 1 base, leaving 17 bases not matched to a gene. The germline CDR1 and CDR2 sequences are LGHNA and YNFKEQ. The CDR3 is made up of 21 amino acids.